This T cell receptor beta chain was found in a study of glioma-infiltrating T cells. General study findings and limits: Above-expected tissue-blood divergence occurred in all gliomas, most in low-grade ones.

TCR alpha and beta CDR3 regions were amplified from RNA using iRepertoire nested multiplex PCR. For one-step reverse transcription and amplification, roughly 100-400 ng of tissue mRNA or PBMC total RNA was used. In TCRdb, the multiplex PCR reads were re-called with MiXCR into one record per CDR3 protein. The table shows 95,000 to 110,000 distinct CDR3 sequences, with roughly 30% occurring only once. In this sample, this clonotype turned up a few times. What it binds is unknown. The CDR3 runs to 16 residues. The germline V gene encodes CDR1 DFQATT and CDR2 SNEGSKA (reference sequence). V dropped 3 bases and J dropped 2; count of bases not matched to a gene: 10.

The chain uses TRBV20-1 and TRBJ2-7; TRBD2 agrees at 10 bases. Sequences were obtained from glioma tissue, nonneoplastic brain tissue, or PBMCs (not recorded which). The receptor was derived from a human donor with low-grade glioma or glioblastoma, undergoing nonglioma brain surgery, or in good health (not recorded which). CDR3 sequence (DNA): TGCAGTGCTAGTGGGGCTAGCGGGGGTATCACCTACGAGCAGTACTTC. As protein: CSASGASGGITYEQYF.